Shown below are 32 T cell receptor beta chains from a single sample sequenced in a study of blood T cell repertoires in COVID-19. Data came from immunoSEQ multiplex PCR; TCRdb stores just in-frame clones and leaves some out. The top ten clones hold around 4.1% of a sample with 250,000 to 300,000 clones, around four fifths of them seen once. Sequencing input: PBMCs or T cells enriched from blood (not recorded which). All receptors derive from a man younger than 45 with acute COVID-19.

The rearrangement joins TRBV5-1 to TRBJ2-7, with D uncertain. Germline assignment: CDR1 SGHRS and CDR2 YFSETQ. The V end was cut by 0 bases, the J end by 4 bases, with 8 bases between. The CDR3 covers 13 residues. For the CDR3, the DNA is TGCGCCAGCAGCTTGGATTTCAGGTACGAGCAGTACGTC. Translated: CASSLDFRYEQYV.

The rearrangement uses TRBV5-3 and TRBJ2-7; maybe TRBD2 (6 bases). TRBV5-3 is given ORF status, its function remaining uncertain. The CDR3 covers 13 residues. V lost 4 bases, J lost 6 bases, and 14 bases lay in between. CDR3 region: CARSLGRGFEQYV. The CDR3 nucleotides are TGTGCCAGAAGCCTTGGCCGGGGGTTCGAGCAGTACGTC.

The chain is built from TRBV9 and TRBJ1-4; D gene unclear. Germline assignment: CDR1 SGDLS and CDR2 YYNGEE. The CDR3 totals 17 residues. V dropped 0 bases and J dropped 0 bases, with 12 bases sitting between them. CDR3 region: CASSVESGGATNEKLFF. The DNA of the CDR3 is TGTGCCAGCAGCGTAGAAAGTGGCGGTGCAACTAATGAAAAACTGTTTTTT.

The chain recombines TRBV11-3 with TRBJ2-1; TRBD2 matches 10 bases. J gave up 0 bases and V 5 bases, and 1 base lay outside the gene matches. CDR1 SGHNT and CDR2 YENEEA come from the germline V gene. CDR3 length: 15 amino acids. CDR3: CASSTSGNSYNEQFF. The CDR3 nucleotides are TGTGCCAGCAGCACTAGCGGGAACTCCTACAATGAGCAGTTCTTC.

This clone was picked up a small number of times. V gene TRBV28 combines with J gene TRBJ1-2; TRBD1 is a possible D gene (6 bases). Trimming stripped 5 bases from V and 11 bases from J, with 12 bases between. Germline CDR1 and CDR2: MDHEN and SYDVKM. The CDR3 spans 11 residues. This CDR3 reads CASSGDRRYTF. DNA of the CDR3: TGTGCCAGCAGTGGAGACAGGCGGTACACCTTC.

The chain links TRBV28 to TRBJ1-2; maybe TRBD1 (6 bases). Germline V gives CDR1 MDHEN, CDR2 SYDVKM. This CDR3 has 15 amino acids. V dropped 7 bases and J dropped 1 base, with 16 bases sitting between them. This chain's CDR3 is CASTGGGPVNYGYTF. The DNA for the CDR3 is TGTGCCAGCACGGGGGGGGGCCCCGTTAACTATGGCTACACCTTC.

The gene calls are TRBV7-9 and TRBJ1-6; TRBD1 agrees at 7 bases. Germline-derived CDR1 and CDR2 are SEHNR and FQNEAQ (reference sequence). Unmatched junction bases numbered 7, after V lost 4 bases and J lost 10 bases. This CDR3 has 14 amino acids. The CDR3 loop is CASSSEGARSPLHF. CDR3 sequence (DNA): TGTGCCAGCAGCTCAGAGGGGGCGAGGTCACCCCTCCACTTT.

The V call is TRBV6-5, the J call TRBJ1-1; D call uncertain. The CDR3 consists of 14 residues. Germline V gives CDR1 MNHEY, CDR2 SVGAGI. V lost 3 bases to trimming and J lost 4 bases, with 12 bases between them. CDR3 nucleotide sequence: TGTGCCAGCAGTTATTCTCGGTGGGCCACTGAAGCTTTCTTT. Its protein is CASSYSRWATEAFF.

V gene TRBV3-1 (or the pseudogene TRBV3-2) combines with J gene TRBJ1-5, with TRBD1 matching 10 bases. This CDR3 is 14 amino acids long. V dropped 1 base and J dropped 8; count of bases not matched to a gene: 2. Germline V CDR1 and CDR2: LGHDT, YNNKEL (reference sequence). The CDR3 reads CASSQGQGAKPQHF. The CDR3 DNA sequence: TGTGCCAGCAGCCAAGGACAGGGGGCAAAGCCCCAGCATTTT.

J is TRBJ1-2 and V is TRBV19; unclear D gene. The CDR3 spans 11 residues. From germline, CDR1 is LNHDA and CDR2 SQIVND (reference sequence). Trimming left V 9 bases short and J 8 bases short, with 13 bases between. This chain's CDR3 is CARRSPKGYTF. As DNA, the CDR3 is TGTGCCAGGCGGTCTCCCAAGGGCTACACCTTC.

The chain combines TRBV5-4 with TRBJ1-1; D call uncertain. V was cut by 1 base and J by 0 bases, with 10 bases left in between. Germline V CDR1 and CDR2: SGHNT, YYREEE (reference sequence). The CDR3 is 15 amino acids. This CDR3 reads CASSLSTLMNTEAFF. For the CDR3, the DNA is TGTGCCAGCAGCTTGTCAACTCTCATGAACACTGAAGCTTTCTTT.

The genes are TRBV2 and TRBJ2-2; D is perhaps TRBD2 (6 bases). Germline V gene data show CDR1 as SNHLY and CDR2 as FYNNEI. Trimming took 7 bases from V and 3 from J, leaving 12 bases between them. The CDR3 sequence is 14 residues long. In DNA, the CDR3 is TGTGCCAGCACTGGAGGGCTCTACACCGGGGAGCTGTTTTTT. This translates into CASTGGLYTGELFF.

This chain's CDR3 is CASSVRDSGLNTGELFF. The CDR3 bases are TGTGCCAGCAGCGTAAGGGATAGCGGCCTTAACACCGGGGAGCTGTTTTTT. The V gene is TRBV9, the J gene TRBJ2-2; weak D call: TRBD2 (6 bases). The V gene's germline CDR1 is SGDLS and CDR2 YYNGEE. V lost 1 base and J lost 2, with 15 bases in between. The CDR3 is made up of 17 amino acids. Combining the CDR3 with reference TRBV9 and TRBJ2-2 gives the whole variable domain DSGVTQTPKHLITATGQRVTLRCSPRSGDLSVYWYQQSLDQGLQFLIQYYNGEERAKGNILERFSAQQFPDLHSELNLSSLELGDSALYFCASSVRDSGLNTGELFFGEGSRLTVL.

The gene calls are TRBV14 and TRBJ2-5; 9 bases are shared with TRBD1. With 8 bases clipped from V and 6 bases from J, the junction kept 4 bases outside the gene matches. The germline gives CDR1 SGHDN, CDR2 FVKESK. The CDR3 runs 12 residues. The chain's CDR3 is CASGQGRKTQYF. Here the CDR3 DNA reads TGTGCCAGCGGACAGGGGAGGAAGACCCAGTACTTC.

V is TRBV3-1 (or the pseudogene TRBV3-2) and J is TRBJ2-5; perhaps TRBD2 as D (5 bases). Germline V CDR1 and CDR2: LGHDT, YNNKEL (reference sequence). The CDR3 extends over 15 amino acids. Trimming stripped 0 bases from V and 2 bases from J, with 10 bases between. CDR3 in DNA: TGTGCCAGCAGCCAAGAGCGGGTGGGTCAAGAGACCCAGTACTTC. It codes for CASSQERVGQETQYF.

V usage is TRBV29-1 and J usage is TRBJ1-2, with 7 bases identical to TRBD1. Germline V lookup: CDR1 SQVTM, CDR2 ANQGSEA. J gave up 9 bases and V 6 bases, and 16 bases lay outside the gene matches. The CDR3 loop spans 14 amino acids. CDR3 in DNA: TGCAGCGTCGGAGAGACAGGGCCAATTATGCGCTACACCTTC. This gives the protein CSVGETGPIMRYTF.

The DNA of the CDR3 is TGTGCCAGCAGTGACTCGACGCGGAGTCAGTTCTTC. It yields the protein CASSDSTRSQFF. The chain links TRBV6-4 to TRBJ2-1; no firm D call. The CDR3 length is 12 residues. CDR1 is MRHNA, CDR2 SNTAGT, per germline. V lost 0 bases to trimming and J lost 13 bases, with 10 bases between them.

CDR3 DNA sequence: TGTGCCAGCAGCCAGGGGTGGGGGCAGGAAGAAAAACTGTTTTTT. Translating gives CASSQGWGQEEKLFF. This rearrangement joins TRBV4-2 to TRBJ1-4, with TRBD1 as a possible D gene (6 bases). CDR3 length equals 15 residues. CDR1 is LGHNA, CDR2 YNFKEQ, per germline. V was shortened by 3 bases and J by 8 bases, with 16 bases between the two germline ends.

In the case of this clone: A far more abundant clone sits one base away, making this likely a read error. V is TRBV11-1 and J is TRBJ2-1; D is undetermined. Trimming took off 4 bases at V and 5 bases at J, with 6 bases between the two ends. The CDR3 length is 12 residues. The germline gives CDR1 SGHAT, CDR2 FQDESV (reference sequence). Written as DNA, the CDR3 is TGTGCCAGCAGCTATAGAAACAATGAGCAGTTCTTC. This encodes CASSYRNNEQFF. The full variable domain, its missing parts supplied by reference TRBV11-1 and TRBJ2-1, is EAEVAQSPRYKITEKSQAVAFWCDPISGHATLYWYRQILGQGPELLVQFQDESVVDDSQLPKDRFSAERLKGVDSTLKIQPAELGDSAMYLCASSYRNNEQFFGPGTRLTVL.

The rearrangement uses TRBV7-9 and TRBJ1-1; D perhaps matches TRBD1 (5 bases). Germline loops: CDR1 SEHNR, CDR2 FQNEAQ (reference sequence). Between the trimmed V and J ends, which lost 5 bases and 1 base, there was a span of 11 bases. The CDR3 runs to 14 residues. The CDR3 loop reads CASSPFRENTEAFF. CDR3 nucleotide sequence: TGTGCCAGCAGCCCATTCAGGGAGAACACTGAAGCTTTCTTT.

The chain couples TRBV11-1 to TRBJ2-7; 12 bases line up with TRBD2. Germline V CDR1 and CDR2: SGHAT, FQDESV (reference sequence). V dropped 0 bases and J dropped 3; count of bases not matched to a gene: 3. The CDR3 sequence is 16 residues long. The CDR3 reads CASSLAGTSGFYEQYV. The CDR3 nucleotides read TGTGCCAGCAGCTTAGCGGGGACTAGCGGGTTCTACGAGCAGTACGTC.

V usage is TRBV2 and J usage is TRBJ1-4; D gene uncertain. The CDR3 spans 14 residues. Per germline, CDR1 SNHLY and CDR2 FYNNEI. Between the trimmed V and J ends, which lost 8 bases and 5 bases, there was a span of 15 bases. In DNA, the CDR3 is TGTGCCAGCGGAAGGGAGTTAAAGAATGAAAAACTGTTTTTT. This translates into CASGRELKNEKLFF. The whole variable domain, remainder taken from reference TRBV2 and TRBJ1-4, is EPEVTQTPSHQVTQMGQEVILRCVPISNHLYFYWYRQILGQKVEFLVSFYNNEISEKSEIFDDQFSVERPDGSNFTLKIRSTKLEDSAMYFCASGRELKNEKLFFGSGTQLSVL.

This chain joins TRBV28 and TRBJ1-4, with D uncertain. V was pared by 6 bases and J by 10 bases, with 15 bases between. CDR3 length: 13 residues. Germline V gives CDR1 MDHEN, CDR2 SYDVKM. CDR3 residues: CASRPPGNGKLFF. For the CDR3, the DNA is TGTGCCAGCAGACCCCCCGGGAACGGAAAACTGTTTTTT.

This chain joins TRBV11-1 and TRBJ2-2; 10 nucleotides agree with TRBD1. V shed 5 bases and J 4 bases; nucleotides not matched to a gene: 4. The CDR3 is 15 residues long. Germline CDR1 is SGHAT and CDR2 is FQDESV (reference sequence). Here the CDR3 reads CASSRQGATTGELFF. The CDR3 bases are TGTGCCAGCAGCCGACAGGGGGCTACCACCGGGGAGCTGTTTTTT.

CDR3 protein: CASRRTGLATGELFF. In DNA, the CDR3 is TGTGCCAGCAGGCGGACAGGGTTGGCCACCGGGGAGCTGTTTTTT. This chain connects TRBV27 to TRBJ2-2; TRBD1 matches at 8 bases. The CDR3 sequence is 15 residues long. Trimming at V came to 6 bases and at J to 4 bases, leaving 7 bases not matched to a gene. Looked up from germline, CDR1 is MNHEY and CDR2 is SMNVEV (reference sequence).

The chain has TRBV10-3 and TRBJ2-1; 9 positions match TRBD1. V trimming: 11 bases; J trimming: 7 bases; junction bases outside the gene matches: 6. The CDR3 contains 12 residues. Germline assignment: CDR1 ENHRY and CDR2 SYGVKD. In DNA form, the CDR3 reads TGTGCCCTATCCGGGACAGGGAATGAGCAGTTCTTC. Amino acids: CALSGTGNEQFF.

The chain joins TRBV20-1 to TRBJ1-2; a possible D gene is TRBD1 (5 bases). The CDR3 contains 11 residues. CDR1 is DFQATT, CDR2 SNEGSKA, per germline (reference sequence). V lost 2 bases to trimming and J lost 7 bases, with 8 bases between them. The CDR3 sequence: CSARQGGGYTF. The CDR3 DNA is TGCAGTGCTAGACAGGGAGGTGGCTACACCTTC.

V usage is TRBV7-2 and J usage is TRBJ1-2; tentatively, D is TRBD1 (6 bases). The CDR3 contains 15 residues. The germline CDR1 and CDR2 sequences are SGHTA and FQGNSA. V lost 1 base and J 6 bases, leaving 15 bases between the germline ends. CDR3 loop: CASSLGPGERDGYTF. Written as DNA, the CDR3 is TGTGCCAGCAGCTTAGGCCCAGGGGAACGGGATGGCTACACCTTC.

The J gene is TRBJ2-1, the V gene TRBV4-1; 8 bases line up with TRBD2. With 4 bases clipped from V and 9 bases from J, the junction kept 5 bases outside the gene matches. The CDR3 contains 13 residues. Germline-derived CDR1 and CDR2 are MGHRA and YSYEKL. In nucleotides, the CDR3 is TGCGCCAGCAGCCGGGCGGGAGGTGGTGAGCAGTTCTTC. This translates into CASSRAGGGEQFF.

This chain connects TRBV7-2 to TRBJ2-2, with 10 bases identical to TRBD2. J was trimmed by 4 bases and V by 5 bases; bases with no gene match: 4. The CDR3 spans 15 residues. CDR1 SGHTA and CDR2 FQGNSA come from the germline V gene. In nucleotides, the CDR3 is TGTGCCAGCAGCCCGACTAGCGGGCCCACCGGGGAGCTGTTTTTT. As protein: CASSPTSGPTGELFF.

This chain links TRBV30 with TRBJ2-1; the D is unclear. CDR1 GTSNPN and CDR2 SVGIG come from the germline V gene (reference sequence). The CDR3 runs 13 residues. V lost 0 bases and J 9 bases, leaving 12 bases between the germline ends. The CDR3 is CAWSVPERTEQFF. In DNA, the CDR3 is TGTGCCTGGAGTGTACCGGAGCGTACTGAGCAGTTCTTC.

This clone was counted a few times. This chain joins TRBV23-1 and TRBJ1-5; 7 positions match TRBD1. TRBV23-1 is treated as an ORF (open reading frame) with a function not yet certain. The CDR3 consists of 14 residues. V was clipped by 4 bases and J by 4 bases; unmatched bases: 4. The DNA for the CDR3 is TGCGCCAGCAGTCTGTCAGGGGGAAATCAGCCCCAGCATTTT. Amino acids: CASSLSGGNQPQHF.